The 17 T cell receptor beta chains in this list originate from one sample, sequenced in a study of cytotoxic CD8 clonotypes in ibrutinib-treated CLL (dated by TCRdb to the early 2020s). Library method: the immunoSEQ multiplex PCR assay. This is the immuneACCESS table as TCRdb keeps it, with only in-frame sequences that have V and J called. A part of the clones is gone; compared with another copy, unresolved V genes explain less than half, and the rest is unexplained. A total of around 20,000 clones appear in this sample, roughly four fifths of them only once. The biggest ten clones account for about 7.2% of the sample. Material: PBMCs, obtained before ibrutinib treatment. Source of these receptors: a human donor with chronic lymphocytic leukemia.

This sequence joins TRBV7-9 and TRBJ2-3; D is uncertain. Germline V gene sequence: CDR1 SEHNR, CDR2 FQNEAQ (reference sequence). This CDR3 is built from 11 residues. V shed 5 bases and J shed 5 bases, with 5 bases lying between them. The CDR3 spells CASSTGDTQYF. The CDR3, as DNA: TGTGCCAGCAGCACCGGAGATACGCAGTATTTT.

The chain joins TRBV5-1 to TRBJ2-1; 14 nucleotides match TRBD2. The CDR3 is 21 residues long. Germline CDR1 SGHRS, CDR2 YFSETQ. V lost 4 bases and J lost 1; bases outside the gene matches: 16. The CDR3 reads CASSPGPTSGRASISYNEQFF. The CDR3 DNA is TGCGCCAGCAGCCCAGGACCGACTAGCGGGAGGGCCTCGATATCCTACAATGAGCAGTTCTTC. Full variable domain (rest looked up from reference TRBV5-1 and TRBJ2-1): KAGVTQTPRYLIKTRGQQVTLSCSPISGHRSVSWYQQTPGQGLQFLFEYFSETQRNKGNFPGRFSGRQFSNSRSEMNVSTLELGDSALYLCASSPGPTSGRASISYNEQFFGPGTRLTVL.

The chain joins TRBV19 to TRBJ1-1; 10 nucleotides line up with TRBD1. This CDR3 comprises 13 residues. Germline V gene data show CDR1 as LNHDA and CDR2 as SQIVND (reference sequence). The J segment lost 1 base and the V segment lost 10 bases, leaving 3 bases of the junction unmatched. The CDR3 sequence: CATRDRGNTEAFF. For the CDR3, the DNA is TGTGCCACCAGGGACAGGGGGAACACTGAAGCTTTCTTT.

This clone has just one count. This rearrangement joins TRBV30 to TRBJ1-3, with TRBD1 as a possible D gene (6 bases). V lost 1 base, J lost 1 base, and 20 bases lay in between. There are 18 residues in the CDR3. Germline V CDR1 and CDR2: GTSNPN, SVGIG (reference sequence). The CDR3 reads CAWSAVGGRWDSGNTIYF. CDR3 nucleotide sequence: TGTGCCTGGAGTGCCGTTGGGGGGCGCTGGGATTCTGGAAACACCATATATTTT.

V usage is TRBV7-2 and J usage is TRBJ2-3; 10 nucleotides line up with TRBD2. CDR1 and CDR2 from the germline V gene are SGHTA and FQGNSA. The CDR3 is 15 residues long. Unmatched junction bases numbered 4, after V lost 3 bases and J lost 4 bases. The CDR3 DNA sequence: TGTGCCAGCAGCTTCACTAGCGGGAATGCAGATACGCAGTATTTT. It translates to CASSFTSGNADTQYF.

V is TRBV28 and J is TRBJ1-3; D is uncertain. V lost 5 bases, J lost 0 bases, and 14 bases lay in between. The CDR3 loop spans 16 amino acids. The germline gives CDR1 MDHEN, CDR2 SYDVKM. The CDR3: CASSPWTVNSGNTIYF. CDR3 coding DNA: TGTGCCAGCAGTCCCTGGACTGTGAACTCTGGAAACACCATATATTTT.

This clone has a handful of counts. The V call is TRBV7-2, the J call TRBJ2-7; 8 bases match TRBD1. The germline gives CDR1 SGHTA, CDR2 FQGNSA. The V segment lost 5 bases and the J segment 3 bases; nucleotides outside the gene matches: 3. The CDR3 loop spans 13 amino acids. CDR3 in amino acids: CASSRTGGYEQYF. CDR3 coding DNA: TGTGCCAGCAGCCGAACAGGGGGCTACGAGCAGTACTTC.

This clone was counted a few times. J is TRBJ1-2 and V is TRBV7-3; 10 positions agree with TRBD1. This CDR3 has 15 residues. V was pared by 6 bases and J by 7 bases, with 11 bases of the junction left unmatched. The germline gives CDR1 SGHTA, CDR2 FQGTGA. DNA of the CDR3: TGTGCCAGCAGTCCCCGGGACAGGGGACAAATTGGCTACACCTTC. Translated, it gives CASSPRDRGQIGYTF.

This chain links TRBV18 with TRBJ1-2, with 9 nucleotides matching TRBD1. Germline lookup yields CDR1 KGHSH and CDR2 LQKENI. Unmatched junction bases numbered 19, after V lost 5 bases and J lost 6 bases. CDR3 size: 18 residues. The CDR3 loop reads CASSAIILTGGKWDGYTF. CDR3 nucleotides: TGTGCCAGCTCAGCAATTATACTGACAGGGGGTAAATGGGATGGCTACACCTTC.

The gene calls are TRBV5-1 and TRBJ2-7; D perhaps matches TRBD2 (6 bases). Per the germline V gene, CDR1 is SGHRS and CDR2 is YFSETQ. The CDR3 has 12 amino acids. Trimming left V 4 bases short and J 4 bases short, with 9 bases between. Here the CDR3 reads CASSGGFYEQYF. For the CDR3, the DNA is TGCGCCAGCAGCGGGGGGTTTTACGAGCAGTACTTC. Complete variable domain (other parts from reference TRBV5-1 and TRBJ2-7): KAGVTQTPRYLIKTRGQQVTLSCSPISGHRSVSWYQQTPGQGLQFLFEYFSETQRNKGNFPGRFSGRQFSNSRSEMNVSTLELGDSALYLCASSGGFYEQYFGPGTRLTVT.

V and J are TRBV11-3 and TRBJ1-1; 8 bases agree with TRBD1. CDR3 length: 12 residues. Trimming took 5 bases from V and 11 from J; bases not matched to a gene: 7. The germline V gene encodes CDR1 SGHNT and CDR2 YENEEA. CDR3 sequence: CASSIGQGSAFF. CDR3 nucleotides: TGTGCCAGCAGCATTGGACAGGGTTCGGCTTTCTTT.

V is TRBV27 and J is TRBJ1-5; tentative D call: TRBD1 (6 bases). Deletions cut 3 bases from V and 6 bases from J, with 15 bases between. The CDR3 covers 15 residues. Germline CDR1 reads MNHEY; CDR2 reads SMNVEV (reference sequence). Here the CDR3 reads CASSLAGAGSQPQHF. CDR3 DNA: TGTGCCAGCAGTTTGGCAGGGGCAGGTAGTCAGCCCCAGCATTTT.

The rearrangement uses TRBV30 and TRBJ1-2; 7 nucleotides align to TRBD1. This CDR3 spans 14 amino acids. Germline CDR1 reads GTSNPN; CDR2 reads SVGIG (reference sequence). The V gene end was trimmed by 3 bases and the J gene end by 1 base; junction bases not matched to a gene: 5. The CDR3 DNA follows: TGTGCCTGGAGCCCGGGACAGCTTAACTATGGCTACACCTTC. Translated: CAWSPGQLNYGYTF.

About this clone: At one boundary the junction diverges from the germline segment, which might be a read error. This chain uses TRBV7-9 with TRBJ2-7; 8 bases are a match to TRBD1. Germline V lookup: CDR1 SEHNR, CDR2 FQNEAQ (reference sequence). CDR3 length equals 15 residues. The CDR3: CASSEYGTGPYKQYF. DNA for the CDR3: TGTGCCAGCAGCGAATACGGGACAGGACCCTACAAGCAGTACTTC.

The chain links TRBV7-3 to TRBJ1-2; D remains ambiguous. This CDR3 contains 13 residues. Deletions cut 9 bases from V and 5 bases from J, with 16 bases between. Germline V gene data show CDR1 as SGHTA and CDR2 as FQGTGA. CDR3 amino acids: CASREGLEYGYTF. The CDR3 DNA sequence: TGTGCCAGTCGGGAGGGCCTGGAGTATGGCTACACCTTC.

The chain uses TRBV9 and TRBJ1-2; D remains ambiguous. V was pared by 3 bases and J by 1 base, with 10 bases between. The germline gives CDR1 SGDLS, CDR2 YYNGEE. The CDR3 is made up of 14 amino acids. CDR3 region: CASSGYGVNYGYTF. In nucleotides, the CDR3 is TGTGCCAGCAGCGGTTATGGGGTTAACTATGGCTACACCTTC.

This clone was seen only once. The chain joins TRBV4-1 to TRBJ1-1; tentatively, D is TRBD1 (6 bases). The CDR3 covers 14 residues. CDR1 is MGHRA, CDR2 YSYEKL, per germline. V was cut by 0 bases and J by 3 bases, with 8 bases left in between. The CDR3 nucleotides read TGCGCCAGCAGCCAAGAAGGGGGGTACACTGAAGCTTTCTTT. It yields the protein CASSQEGGYTEAFF.